What follows describes a single T cell receptor beta chain. As processed by the authors: Reference gene primer amplification gave estimated nucleated cell counts. Using immunoSEQ multiplex PCR, the repertoire was profiled, and TCRdb retains in-frame clones only, with some absent. Clone size and V and J calls were adopted from that table, with D and trimming inferred from the DNA. The data hold about 95,000 clones, with approximately 88% observed a single time. This specimen belongs to a study of blood T cell repertoires in COVID-19. At the level of the study: Samples of COVID-19 (acute and convalescent) were obtained from the United States, Italy and Spain. The analysed material was cDNA or gDNA that came from T cells, B-cell-depleted T cells, or PBMCs.

Seattle patient enrollment occurred during active infection, with longitudinal follow-up thereafter. Sample: peripheral blood. The TCR originated in a man aged 60 to 75 with COVID-19, enrolled during active disease.

CDR3 coding DNA: TGTGCCAGTAGTATAGTACAGGGGATGGAAGCTTTCTTT. Its protein product is CASSIVQGMEAFF. J is TRBJ1-1 and V is TRBV19; 7 bases line up with TRBD1. Per the germline V gene, CDR1 is LNHDA and CDR2 is SQIVND (reference sequence). V shed 1 base, J shed 8 bases, and the junction held 4 bases outside the gene matches. CDR3 length: 13 residues.